The clone carrying this T cell receptor beta chain has only a few counts. Individual cDNA molecules each received unique molecular identifiers attached to them. One entry per CDR3 protein results from TCRdb running MiXCR on the 5' RACE reads. The sample lists tens of thousands of distinct CDR3 sequences, around 9.7% seen once, with less than 25% in the top ten. The source of the sample is a study of early T cells in non-severe SARS-CoV-2 infection. The germline CDR1 and CDR2 sequences are KGHDR and SFDVKD. The CDR3 consists of 15 residues. V dropped 12 bases and J dropped 0 bases, with 18 bases sitting between them.

The TCR sequence derives from an adult who was a healthcare worker with PCR-confirmed SARS-CoV-2 infection or an uninfected control (not recorded which). The sequenced sample consisted of whole blood. This sequence joins TRBV24-1 and TRBJ2-3; D perhaps matches TRBD1 (5 bases). This CDR3 is CAPGKGSASTDTQYF. As DNA, the CDR3 is TGTGCCCCCGGTAAGGGGTCAGCGAGCACAGATACGCAGTATTTT.